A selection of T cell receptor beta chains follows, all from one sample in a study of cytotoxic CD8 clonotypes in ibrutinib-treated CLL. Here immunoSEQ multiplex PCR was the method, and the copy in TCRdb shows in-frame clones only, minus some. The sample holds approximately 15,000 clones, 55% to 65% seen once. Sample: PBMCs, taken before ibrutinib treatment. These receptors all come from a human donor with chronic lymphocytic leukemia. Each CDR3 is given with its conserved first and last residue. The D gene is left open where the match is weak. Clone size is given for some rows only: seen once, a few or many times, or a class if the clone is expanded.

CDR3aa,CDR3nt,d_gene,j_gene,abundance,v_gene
CASSGTSRASTDTQYF,TGTGCCAGCAGCGGGACTAGCCGTGCTAGCACAGATACGCAGTATTTT,TRBD2,TRBJ2-3,NA,TRBV2
CASARTGSTGELFF,TGTGCCAGCGCTAGGACAGGGAGCACCGGGGAGCTGTTTTTT,TRBD1,TRBJ2-2,NA,TRBV11-2
CASSLGGPGDNEQFF,TGTGCCAGCAGCTTAGGGGGGCCCGGGGACAATGAGCAGTTCTTC,NA,TRBJ2-1,NA,TRBV11-2
CASSEIGRPDYNSPLHF,TGTGCCAGCAGTGAAATTGGGAGGCCCGACTATAATTCACCCCTCCACTTT,NA,TRBJ1-6,once,TRBV2
CASSPGQATYSTIYF,TGCGCCAGCAGCCCGGGACAGGCGACCTACAGCACCATATATTTT,TRBD1,TRBJ1-3,NA,TRBV5-1
CASSITPRVQGKLFF,TGTGCCAGTAGTATAACCCCCAGGGTCCAAGGAAAACTGTTTTTT,NA,TRBJ1-4,few,TRBV19
CSVVAPGRQETQYF,TGCAGCGTTGTAGCTCCGGGGCGTCAAGAGACCCAGTACTTC,NA,TRBJ2-5,NA,TRBV29-1
CASSRYWATFTDTQYF,TGTGCCAGCAGCCGATATTGGGCGACCTTCACAGATACGCAGTATTTT,NA,TRBJ2-3,few,TRBV14
CASSLPGQGTDTQYF,TGTGCCAGCAGCTTACCGGGACAGGGCACAGATACGCAGTATTTT,TRBD1,TRBJ2-3,NA,TRBV28
CSVDAGTGSYEQYF,TGCAGCGTTGATGCGGGGACAGGGTCCTACGAGCAGTACTTC,TRBD1,TRBJ2-7,NA,TRBV29-1
CASSEIVYSNQPQHF,TGTGCCAGCAGTGAAATTGTCTATAGCAATCAGCCCCAGCATTTT,NA,TRBJ1-5,NA,TRBV6-1
CSASQGTYTGELFF,TGCAGCGCGTCGCAGGGGACCTACACCGGGGAGCTGTTTTTT,NA,TRBJ2-2,once,TRBV29-1
CAWSVDWGIAEAFF,TGTGCCTGGAGTGTAGATTGGGGGATCGCTGAAGCTTTCTTT,NA,TRBJ1-1,NA,TRBV30
CASSATGPTDTQYF,TGTGCCAGCTCAGCGACAGGGCCCACAGATACGCAGTATTTT,TRBD1,TRBJ2-3,once,TRBV18
CASSPAGRNTEAFF,TGCGCCAGCAGCCCGGCTGGGCGGAACACTGAAGCTTTCTTT,NA,TRBJ1-1,NA,TRBV5-1
CAISERGPTSSTDTQYF,TGTGCCATCAGTGAGCGGGGGCCTACATCTAGCACAGATACGCAGTATTTT,NA,TRBJ2-3,NA,TRBV10-3
CASSNSGANVLTF,TGTGCCAGCAGTAATTCTGGGGCCAACGTCCTGACTTTC,NA,TRBJ2-6,NA,TRBV2
CASSRTRGVYNEQFF,TGTGCCAGCAGTCGGACCCGGGGGGTCTACAATGAGCAGTTCTTC,TRBD2,TRBJ2-1,once,TRBV28
CASNQGTVLYEQYF,TGTGCCAGCAACCAGGGGACAGTCCTCTACGAGCAGTACTTC,TRBD1,TRBJ2-7,few,TRBV28
CAWLTNRDTQYF,TGTGCCTGGCTGACCAATAGAGATACGCAGTATTTT,NA,TRBJ2-3,NA,TRBV30
CASSRRTGAF,TGTGCCAGCTCACGCAGGACAGGGGCTTTC,TRBD1,TRBJ2-7,few,TRBV18
CASSESSYEQYF,TGTGCCAGCAGTGAGAGCTCCTACGAGCAGTACTTC,NA,TRBJ2-7,NA,TRBV6-1
CASSLSSNYGYTF,TGTGCCAGCAGTTTATCTTCTAACTATGGCTACACCTTC,NA,TRBJ1-2,NA,TRBV27
CASSTKAGTDTQYF,TGTGCCAGCAGTACTAAAGCGGGGACAGATACGCAGTATTTT,TRBD2,TRBJ2-3,once,TRBV5-4
CASSPAGTSDYEQYF,TGCGCCAGCAGCCCCGCCGGGACTAGCGATTACGAGCAGTACTTC,TRBD2,TRBJ2-7,NA,TRBV23-1
CASRPGLAGAGELFF,TGTGCCAGCAGACCCGGACTAGCGGGAGCCGGGGAGCTGTTTTTT,TRBD2,TRBJ2-2,NA,TRBV6-6
CASSLPGTSGAYEQYF,TGTGCCAGCAGTTTACCCGGGACTAGCGGTGCCTACGAGCAGTACTTC,TRBD2,TRBJ2-7,NA,TRBV28
CASSEASGWSQETQYF,TGTGCCAGCAGTGAAGCATCAGGGTGGTCCCAAGAGACCCAGTACTTC,NA,TRBJ2-5,NA,TRBV6-1
CSVPVGTRAGELFF,TGCAGCGTACCAGTGGGGACTAGGGCCGGGGAGCTGTTTTTT,TRBD2,TRBJ2-2,once,TRBV29-1
CASSYGGKETQYF,TGTGCCAGCTCATATGGAGGGAAAGAGACCCAGTACTTC,NA,TRBJ2-5,NA,TRBV18
CASSFGGTYNEQFF,TGTGCCAGCAGTTTCGGCGGCACCTACAATGAGCAGTTCTTC,NA,TRBJ2-1,NA,TRBV28
CASSLGVNTEAFF,TGTGCCAGCAGCTTGGGAGTGAACACTGAAGCTTTCTTT,NA,TRBJ1-1,few,TRBV5-4
CASSLSTDRGEKLFF,TGCGCCAGCAGCTTGTCTACGGACAGGGGGGAAAAACTGTTTTTT,TRBD1,TRBJ1-4,NA,TRBV5-1
CASSPWGRLGGYTF,TGTGCCAGCAGTCCTTGGGGGAGGCTGGGTGGCTACACCTTC,NA,TRBJ1-2,NA,TRBV27
CASSEASRGNYGYTF,TGTGCCAGCAGTGAAGCGTCTCGGGGAAACTATGGCTACACCTTC,NA,TRBJ1-2,NA,TRBV6-1
CASSPRQGMNTEAFF,TGTGCCAGTAGTCCACGACAGGGAATGAACACTGAAGCTTTCTTT,TRBD1,TRBJ1-1,NA,TRBV19
CASRIQGGTEAFF,TGTGCCAGCAGGATACAGGGAGGGACTGAAGCTTTCTTT,NA,TRBJ1-1,NA,TRBV6-4
CASSIWAQNTEAFF,TGTGCCAGCAGTATCTGGGCCCAGAACACTGAAGCTTTCTTT,NA,TRBJ1-1,few,TRBV6-1
CASSLQSFEAFF,TGTGCCAGCAGCTTACAATCTTTTGAAGCTTTCTTT,NA,TRBJ1-1,NA,TRBV7-8
CATSRGGRTNNEQFF,TGTGCCACCAGCAGAGGAGGAAGGACCAACAATGAGCAGTTCTTC,NA,TRBJ2-1,NA,TRBV15
CASSHSNVGQFF,TGTGCCAGCAGTCACTCTAATGTGGGTCAGTTCTTC,NA,TRBJ2-1,NA,TRBV28
CASRGIGILNQPQHF,TGTGCCAGCAGGGGGATTGGGATTCTCAATCAGCCCCAGCATTTT,NA,TRBJ1-5,NA,TRBV6-5
CASSFDRSGTHF,TGCGCCAGCAGCTTTGATCGATCCGGGACGCATTTC,NA,TRBJ1-2,NA,TRBV5-1
CSVVGAGEETQYF,TGCAGCGTTGTAGGGGCCGGGGAAGAGACCCAGTACTTC,NA,TRBJ2-5,NA,TRBV29-1
CASRGSNQPQHF,TGTGCCAGCAGAGGGAGCAATCAGCCCCAGCATTTT,NA,TRBJ1-5,NA,TRBV6-1
CSVRTGSTEAFF,TGCAGCGTTAGAACAGGGTCCACTGAAGCTTTCTTT,NA,TRBJ1-1,few,TRBV29-1
CASGEREGKTQYF,TGTGCCAGCGGGGAGCGGGAGGGGAAGACCCAGTACTTC,TRBD2,TRBJ2-5,NA,TRBV9
CASSWTSGDHGEQFF,TGTGCCAGCAGTTGGACTAGCGGGGACCACGGGGAGCAGTTCTTC,TRBD2,TRBJ2-1,NA,TRBV11-2
CASSYPPGGMAYEQYF,TGTGCCAGCAGTTACCCACCGGGGGGCATGGCCTACGAGCAGTACTTC,NA,TRBJ2-7,few,TRBV6-6
CASSIGKATGELFF,TGTGCCAGTAGTATAGGGAAGGCCACCGGGGAGCTGTTTTTT,NA,TRBJ2-2,NA,TRBV19
CASSGEQGPYEKLFF,TGTGCCAGCAGCGGCGAACAGGGTCCTTATGAAAAACTGTTTTTT,NA,TRBJ1-4,once,TRBV5-6
CASSRQGQPGELFF,TGTGCCAGCAGCCGACAGGGTCAACCCGGGGAGCTGTTTTTT,TRBD1,TRBJ2-2,NA,TRBV14
CASSWGRALEQFF,TGTGCCAGCAGTTGGGGGAGGGCCCTTGAGCAGTTCTTC,TRBD2,TRBJ2-1,NA,TRBV14
CASSDRAYGYTF,TGTGCCAGCTCCGACAGGGCCTATGGCTACACCTTC,TRBD1,TRBJ1-2,NA,TRBV5-8
CASRAGGVSYNEQFF,TGTGCCAGCAGAGCGGGAGGGGTTTCCTACAATGAGCAGTTCTTC,TRBD2,TRBJ2-1,NA,TRBV6-1
CASSYYRRADTEAFF,TGTGCCAGCAGCTACTACCGCCGGGCCGACACTGAAGCTTTCTTT,NA,TRBJ1-1,NA,TRBV7-8
CASSSGTTSTDTQYF,TGCGCCAGCAGCTCCGGGACGACTAGCACAGATACGCAGTATTTT,NA,TRBJ2-3,NA,TRBV5-1